This is a list of T cell receptor beta chains from one sample in a study of blood T cell repertoires in COVID-19. Libraries were prepared by immunoSEQ multiplex PCR; TCRdb keeps only in-frame clonotypes and omits some of them. Of hundreds of thousands of clones listed, about 88% are singletons. Source material: PBMCs or T cells enriched from blood (not recorded which). These receptors all stem from a woman aged 25 to 39 who had been exposed to COVID-19. The conserved cysteine and the conserved F or W are not part of the CDR3 here. A D gene is named only where the DNA matches it firmly.

d_call j_call v_call cdr3_aa
TRBD1 TRBJ1-4 TRBV7-9 ASSLDRGDEKLF
NA TRBJ1-1 TRBV15 ATSNANQGTEAF
TRBD2 TRBJ2-5 TRBV11-2 ASSFGLASETQY
NA TRBJ1-2 TRBV2 ASSEAETVSSYYGYT
TRBD1 TRBJ1-6 TRBV24-1 ATSDDRGLYNSPLH
NA TRBJ1-2 TRBV2 ASSRQDTYNYGYT
NA TRBJ1-1 TRBV5-4 ASSWGGVRTEAF
TRBD1 TRBJ1-2 TRBV6-5 ASSYSTGKYGYT
NA TRBJ1-1 TRBV5-1 ASSSGGGRRNTEAF
NA TRBJ1-2 TRBV10-3 AISEQGNYGYT
TRBD2 TRBJ2-7 TRBV11-2 ASSGSLAGNYEQY
NA TRBJ2-7 TRBV20-1 SASGTGEQY
NA TRBJ2-3 TRBV7-2 ASSLGGGGDTQY
TRBD1 TRBJ2-7 TRBV7-9 ASSSDRVAYEQY
TRBD1 TRBJ2-2 TRBV4-1 ASSQNPTGAGELF
NA TRBJ1-1 TRBV21-1 ASSNTGGNTEAF
TRBD1 TRBJ1-1 TRBV4-1 ASTRGEGANTEAF
TRBD1 TRBJ1-2 TRBV24-1 ATSGGTGPDGYT
NA TRBJ1-3 TRBV9 ASSPRVNTIY
TRBD2 TRBJ2-7 TRBV4-1 ASSQEGSSGGWEQY
TRBD1 TRBJ1-1 TRBV10-3 ATDDRGDTEAF
TRBD1 TRBJ1-2 TRBV6-1 ASSDLDRGWGSYT
TRBD1 TRBJ2-2 TRBV2 ASRPLRTGRTGELF
NA TRBJ2-5 TRBV27 ASSFLPASEETQY
NA TRBJ1-6 TRBV9 ASSVGTRPDSPLH
TRBD1 TRBJ2-2 TRBV5-1 ASSITGGSNTGELF
NA TRBJ1-1 TRBV30 AWSVQGNTEAF
NA TRBJ2-3 TRBV3-1/TRBV3-2 ASRQGGGTQY
NA TRBJ1-5 TRBV18 ASSPRAGRNQPQH
NA TRBJ2-7 TRBV9 ASSVVKGDSYEQY
NA TRBJ1-2 TRBV6-4 ASSDSTASYGYT
NA TRBJ1-5 TRBV4-1 ASSRDPVQPQH
NA TRBJ2-5 TRBV24-1 ATSPAGAETQY
TRBD1 TRBJ1-2 TRBV5-6 ASSLLAGGHYYGYT
NA TRBJ1-3 TRBV5-1 ASSLEGLSGNTIY